This is a list of T cell receptor beta chains from one sample in a study of cytomegalovirus exposure and HLA in healthy donors. The data were produced by immunoSEQ multiplex PCR, yet TCRdb's version contains in-frame clones alone and is incomplete. Altogether under 110,000 clones are present, about four fifths being singletons, with the ten largest covering roughly 1.5%. Sequencing was carried out using PBMCs. These receptors came from a man in his fifties or sixties in good health and CMV-seronegative. Each CDR3 is given with its conserved first and last residue. The D gene is left open where the match is weak. For some rows the clone size is stated as once, few or many, or as a class when expanded; others skip it.

cdr3_length	d_call	clone_size	j_call	v_call	cdr3_nt	cdr3_aa
14	NA	once	TRBJ1-1	TRBV11-2	TGTGCCAGCCGCCGCGTGGGGGGGCATACTGAAGCTTTCTTT	CASRRVGGHTEAFF
12	NA	NA	TRBJ2-2	TRBV9	TGTGCCAGCAGTACAGGGTCCGGGGAGCTGTTTTTT	CASSTGSGELFF
15	NA	NA	TRBJ1-2	TRBV7-3	TGTGCCAGCAGTCCCCGGACCGGGGGGACCTATGGCTACACCTTC	CASSPRTGGTYGYTF
15	NA	NA	TRBJ1-4	TRBV30	TGTGCCTGGAGTGTAGGTTGGGGCGATAATGAAAAACTGTTTTTT	CAWSVGWGDNEKLFF
15	NA	few	TRBJ2-7	TRBV9	TGTGCCAGCAGCCCCCGGGACTTGGATTCCTACGAGCAGTACTTC	CASSPRDLDSYEQYF
14	TRBD1	once	TRBJ1-2	TRBV10-3	TGTGCCATCAGAGTTTCGACAGGGACAGATGGCTACACCTTC	CAIRVSTGTDGYTF
15	NA	NA	TRBJ2-2	TRBV19	TGTGCCAGTAGTCTGGGGCAGGGTAGCACCGGGGAGCTGTTTTTT	CASSLGQGSTGELFF
18	NA	NA	TRBJ1-1	TRBV10-3	TGTGCCATCAGTGACTCACAGGGTTGGGCTAGGTTGGACACTGAAGCTTTCTTT	CAISDSQGWARLDTEAFF
13	TRBD2	NA	TRBJ2-1	TRBV6-1	TGTGCCAGCAGGGGGACTAGAAGCAATGAGCAGTTCTTC	CASRGTRSNEQFF
13	TRBD1	NA	TRBJ1-2	TRBV6-5	TGTGCCAGCAGTTTGGGACAGGGACATGGCTACACCTTC	CASSLGQGHGYTF
14	TRBD1	NA	TRBJ1-2	TRBV29-1	TGCAGCGTCCAACCGACAGGGGGTAACTATGGCTACACCTTC	CSVQPTGGNYGYTF
14	NA	NA	TRBJ1-1	TRBV5-1	TGCGCCAGCAGTCCCGTAATGGAGGGTGGCGAAGCTTTCTTT	CASSPVMEGGEAFF
16	TRBD1	NA	TRBJ1-4	TRBV2	TGTGCCAGCAGTCGGGGACAGGGGTTGGGTAATGAAAAACTGTTTTTT	CASSRGQGLGNEKLFF